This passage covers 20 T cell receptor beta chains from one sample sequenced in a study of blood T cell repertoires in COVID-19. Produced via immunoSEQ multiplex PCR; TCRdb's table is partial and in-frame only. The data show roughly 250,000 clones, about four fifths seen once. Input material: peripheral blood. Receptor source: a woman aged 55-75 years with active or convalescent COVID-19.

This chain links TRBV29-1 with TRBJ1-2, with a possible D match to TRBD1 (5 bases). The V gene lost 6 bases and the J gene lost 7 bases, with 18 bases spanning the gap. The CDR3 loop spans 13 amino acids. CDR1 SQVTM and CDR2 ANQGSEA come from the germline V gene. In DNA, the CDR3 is TGCAGCGTCTTTTCAGGGATCGGGGGTGGCTACACCTTC. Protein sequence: CSVFSGIGGGYTF. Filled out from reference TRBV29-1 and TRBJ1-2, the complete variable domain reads SAVISQKPSRDICQRGTSLTIQCQVDSQVTMMFWYRQQPGQSLTLIATANQGSEATYESGFVIDKFPISRPNLTFSTLTVSNMSPEDSSIYLCSVFSGIGGGYTFGSGTRLTVV.

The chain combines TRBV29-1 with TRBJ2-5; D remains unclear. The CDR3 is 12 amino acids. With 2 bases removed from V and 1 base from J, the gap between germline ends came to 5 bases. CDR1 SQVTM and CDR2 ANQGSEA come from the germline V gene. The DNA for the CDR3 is TGCAGCGTTGAATCCAGCCAAGAGACCCAGTACTTC. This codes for CSVESSQETQYF. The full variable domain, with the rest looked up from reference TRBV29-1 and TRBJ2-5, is SAVISQKPSRDICQRGTSLTIQCQVDSQVTMMFWYRQQPGQSLTLIATANQGSEATYESGFVIDKFPISRPNLTFSTLTVSNMSPEDSSIYLCSVESSQETQYFGPGTRLLVL.

CDR3 loop: CASSPEAGLSGNTIYF. The DNA for the CDR3 is TGTGCCAGCAGCCCAGAGGCGGGGCTCTCTGGAAACACCATATATTTT. The V gene is TRBV9, the J gene TRBJ1-3; tentative D call: TRBD1 (5 bases). The CDR3 runs to 16 residues. Germline loops: CDR1 SGDLS, CDR2 YYNGEE. Trimming removed 4 bases at V and 0 bases at J, with 14 bases between.

CDR3 sequence: CASSSPTGDGYTF. The CDR3, as DNA: TGTGCCAGCAGCTCCCCTACAGGGGATGGCTACACCTTC. The rearrangement links TRBV7-3 to TRBJ1-2; TRBD1 matches at 7 bases. Germline V gene data show CDR1 as SGHTA and CDR2 as FQGTGA. The CDR3 extends over 13 amino acids. The V segment lost 4 bases and the J segment 6 bases; nucleotides outside the gene matches: 5.

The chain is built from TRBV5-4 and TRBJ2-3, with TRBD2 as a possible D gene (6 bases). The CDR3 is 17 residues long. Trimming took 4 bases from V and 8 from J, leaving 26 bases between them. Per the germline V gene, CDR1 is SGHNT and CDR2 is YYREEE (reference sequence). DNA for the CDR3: TGTGCCAGCAGCGCCAATCCTAGCGTAACCCCCCAAGGTACGCAGTATTTT. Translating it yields CASSANPSVTPQGTQYF.

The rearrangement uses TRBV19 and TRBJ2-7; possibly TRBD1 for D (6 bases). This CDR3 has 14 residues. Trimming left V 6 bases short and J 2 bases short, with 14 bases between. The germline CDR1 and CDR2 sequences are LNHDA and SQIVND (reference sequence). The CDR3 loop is CASSQRDKPYEQYF. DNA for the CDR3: TGTGCCAGTAGCCAACGGGACAAGCCCTACGAGCAGTACTTC.

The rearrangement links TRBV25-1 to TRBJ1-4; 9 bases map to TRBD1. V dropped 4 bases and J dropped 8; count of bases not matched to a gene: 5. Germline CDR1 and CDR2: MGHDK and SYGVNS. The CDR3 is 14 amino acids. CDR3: CASSVDRGPEKLFF. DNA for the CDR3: TGTGCCAGCAGTGTGGACAGGGGCCCGGAAAAACTGTTTTTT.

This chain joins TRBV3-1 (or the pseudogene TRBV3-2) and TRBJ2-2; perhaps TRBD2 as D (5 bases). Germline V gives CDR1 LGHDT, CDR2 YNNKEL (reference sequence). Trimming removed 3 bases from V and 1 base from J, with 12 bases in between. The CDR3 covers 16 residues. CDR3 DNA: TGTGCCAGCAGCCAGTTTCGGGGAGTGAACACCGGGGAGCTGTTTTTT. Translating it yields CASSQFRGVNTGELFF.

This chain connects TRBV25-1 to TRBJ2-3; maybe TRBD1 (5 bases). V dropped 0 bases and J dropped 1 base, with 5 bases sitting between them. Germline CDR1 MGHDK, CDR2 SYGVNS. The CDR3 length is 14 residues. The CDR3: CASSEYRGTDTQYF. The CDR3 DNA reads TGTGCCAGCAGTGAATACAGGGGCACAGATACGCAGTATTTT.

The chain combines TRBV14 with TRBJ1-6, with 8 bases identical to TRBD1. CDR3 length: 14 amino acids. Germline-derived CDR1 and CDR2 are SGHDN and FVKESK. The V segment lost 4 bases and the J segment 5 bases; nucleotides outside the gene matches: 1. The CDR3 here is CASSRTGNNSPLHF. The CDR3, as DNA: TGTGCCAGCAGCCGGACAGGGAATAATTCACCCCTCCACTTT.

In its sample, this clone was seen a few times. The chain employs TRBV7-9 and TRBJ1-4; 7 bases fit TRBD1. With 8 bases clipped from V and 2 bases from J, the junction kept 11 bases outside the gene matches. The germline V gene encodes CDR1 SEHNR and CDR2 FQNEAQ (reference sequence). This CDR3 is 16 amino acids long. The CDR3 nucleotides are TGTGCCAGCGGCGAAAGGGGGCGAACGACTAATGAAAAACTGTTTTTT. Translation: CASGERGRTTNEKLFF. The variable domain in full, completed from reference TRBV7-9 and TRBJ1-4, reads DTGVSQNPRHKITKRGQNVTFRCDPISEHNRLYWYRQTLGQGPEFLTYFQNEAQLEKSRLLSDRFSAERPKGSFSTLEIQRTEQGDSAMYLCASGERGRTTNEKLFFGSGTQLSVL.

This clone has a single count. The CDR3 region is CASSQILVGRQPAFF. CDR3 nucleotides: TGTGCCAGCAGCCAGATATTAGTTGGGCGACAACCGGCTTTCTTT. This chain links TRBV6-5 with TRBJ1-1; no clear D. Germline assignment: CDR1 MNHEY and CDR2 SVGAGI. The CDR3 has 15 amino acids. Trimming pared 6 bases from V and 11 bases from J, leaving 25 bases between.

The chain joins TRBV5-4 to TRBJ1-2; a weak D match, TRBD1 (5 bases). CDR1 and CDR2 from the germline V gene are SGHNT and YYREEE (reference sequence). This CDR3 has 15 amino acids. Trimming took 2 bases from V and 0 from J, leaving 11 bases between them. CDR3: CASSLPGNANYGYTF. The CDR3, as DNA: TGTGCCAGCAGCTTACCAGGGAATGCTAACTATGGCTACACCTTC.

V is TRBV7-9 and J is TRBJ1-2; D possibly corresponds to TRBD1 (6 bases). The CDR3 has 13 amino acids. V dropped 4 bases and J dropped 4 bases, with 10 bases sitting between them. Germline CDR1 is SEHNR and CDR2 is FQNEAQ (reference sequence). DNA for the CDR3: TGTGCCAGCAGCTCCTGGACAGTCTATGGCTACACCTTC. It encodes CASSSWTVYGYTF.

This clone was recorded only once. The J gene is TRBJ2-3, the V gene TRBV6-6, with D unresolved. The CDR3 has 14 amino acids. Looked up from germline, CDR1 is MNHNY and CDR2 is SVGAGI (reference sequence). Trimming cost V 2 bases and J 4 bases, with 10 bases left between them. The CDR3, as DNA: TGTGCCAGCAGTTACCGAGCAACCCCAGATACGCAGTATTTT. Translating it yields CASSYRATPDTQYF.

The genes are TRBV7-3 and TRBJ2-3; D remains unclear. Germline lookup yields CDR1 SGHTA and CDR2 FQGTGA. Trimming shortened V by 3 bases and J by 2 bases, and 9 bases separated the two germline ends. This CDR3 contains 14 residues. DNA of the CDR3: TGTGCCAGCAGCTTTATGTCGTACACAGATACGCAGTATTTT. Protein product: CASSFMSYTDTQYF.

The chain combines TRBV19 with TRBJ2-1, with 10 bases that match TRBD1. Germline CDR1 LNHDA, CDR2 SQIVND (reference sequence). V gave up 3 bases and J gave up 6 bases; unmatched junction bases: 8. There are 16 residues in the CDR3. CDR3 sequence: CASSIAGTGVSNEQFF. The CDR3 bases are TGTGCCAGTAGTATTGCCGGGACAGGGGTCAGCAATGAGCAGTTCTTC. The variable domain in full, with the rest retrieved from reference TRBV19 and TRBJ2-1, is DGGITQSPKYLFRKEGQNVTLSCEQNLNHDAMYWYRQDPGQGLRLIYYSQIVNDFQKGDIAEGYSVSREKKESFPLTVTSAQKNPTAFYLCASSIAGTGVSNEQFFGPGTRLTVL.

The CDR3 is CASSPQGADYGYTF. In nucleotides, the CDR3 is TGTGCCAGCAGCCCACAGGGGGCTGACTATGGCTACACCTTC. The chain is built from TRBV7-9 and TRBJ1-2; TRBD1 agrees at 9 bases. The CDR3 length is 14 residues. CDR1 and CDR2 (germline): SEHNR, FQNEAQ (reference sequence). J was trimmed by 3 bases and V by 5 bases; bases with no gene match: 4.

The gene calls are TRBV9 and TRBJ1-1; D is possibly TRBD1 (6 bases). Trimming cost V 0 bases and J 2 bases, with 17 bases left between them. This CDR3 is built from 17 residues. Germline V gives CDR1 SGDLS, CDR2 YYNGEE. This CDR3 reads CASSVAGQGGVNTEAFF. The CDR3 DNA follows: TGTGCCAGCAGCGTAGCGGGTCAAGGGGGGGTCAACACTGAAGCTTTCTTT.

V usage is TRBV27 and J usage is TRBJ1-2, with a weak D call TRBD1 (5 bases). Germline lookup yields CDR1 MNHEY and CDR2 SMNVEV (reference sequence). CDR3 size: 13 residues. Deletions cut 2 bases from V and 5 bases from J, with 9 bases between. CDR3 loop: CASSLGGLYGYTF. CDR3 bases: TGTGCCAGCAGTTTAGGGGGGTTATATGGCTACACCTTC.